The 17 T cell receptor beta chains listed next were all sequenced from one sample in a study of T cells in localized non-small cell lung cancer. Generated by immunoSEQ multiplex PCR, the TCRdb table keeps only in-frame clones and is missing some. The sample yields about 1,100 clones, more than 20% seen once. The sequenced sample was lung tumor tissue, obtained before any cancer treatment. These receptors came from a male donor aged 60 or older with stage III squamous cell lung carcinoma.

In its sample, this clone was seen a few times. This chain uses TRBV18 with TRBJ2-7; TRBD2 matches at 13 bases. The germline V gene encodes CDR1 KGHSH and CDR2 LQKENI. The CDR3 contains 15 residues. J was trimmed by 4 bases and V by 2 bases; bases with no gene match: 2. CDR3 sequence (DNA): TGTGCCAGCTCACCAGGGACTAGCGGGATATACGAGCAGTACTTC. Translating it yields CASSPGTSGIYEQYF.

The rearrangement uses TRBV6-8 and TRBJ1-2; 10 bases are shared with TRBD1. The CDR3 is 15 amino acids. V dropped 6 bases and J dropped 1; count of bases not matched to a gene: 5. CDR1 is MNHGY and CDR2 is SAAAGT in the germline V gene. This CDR3 reads CASRPGTGVNYGYTF. The CDR3, as DNA: TGTGCCAGCAGGCCTGGGACAGGGGTTAACTATGGCTACACCTTC.

This chain joins TRBV6-8 and TRBJ1-6; no clear D. The CDR3 length is 14 residues. V dropped 5 bases and J dropped 7 bases, with 12 bases sitting between them. Germline V gene lookup returns CDR1 MNHGY and CDR2 SAAAGT. The CDR3 reads CASSPTPGNSPLHF. For the CDR3, the DNA is TGTGCCAGCAGTCCGACTCCTGGAAATTCACCCCTCCACTTT.

The chain has TRBV11-3 and TRBJ2-1; 7 nucleotides align to TRBD1. Unmatched junction bases numbered 11, after V lost 6 bases and J lost 6 bases. The germline V gene encodes CDR1 SGHNT and CDR2 YENEEA. The CDR3 has 15 amino acids. In DNA, the CDR3 is TGTGCCAGCAGTCCCGACAGGGCAATTTTCAATGAGCAGTTCTTC. Its protein product is CASSPDRAIFNEQFF.

This rearrangement joins TRBV6-8 to TRBJ2-7; 10 bases fit TRBD1. Germline V lookup: CDR1 MNHGY, CDR2 SAAAGT. The CDR3 extends over 16 amino acids. V trimming: 5 bases; J trimming: 3 bases; junction bases outside the gene matches: 10. The CDR3 coding sequence is TGTGCCAGCAGTGGCTACCGGGACAGGGGTAGCTACGAGCAGTACTTC. It translates to CASSGYRDRGSYEQYF.

V usage is TRBV11-3 and J usage is TRBJ2-2; 7 bases align to TRBD1. CDR1 and CDR2 from the germline V gene are SGHNT and YENEEA. This CDR3 has 16 residues. J was trimmed by 1 base and V by 4 bases; bases with no gene match: 6. The chain's CDR3 is CASSSRRTGNTGELFF. CDR3 coding DNA: TGTGCCAGCAGCTCGAGGCGGACAGGGAACACCGGGGAGCTGTTTTTT.

The gene calls are TRBV5-1 and TRBJ2-7; 7 bases agree with TRBD1. In germline, CDR1 is SGHRS, CDR2 YFSETQ. The CDR3 runs 18 residues. Losses at the gene ends were 0 bases for V and 2 bases for J; bases not matched to a gene: 14. The CDR3 loop reads CASSLAPSRQGWPYEQYF. Here the CDR3 DNA reads TGCGCCAGCAGCTTGGCCCCATCCCGACAGGGCTGGCCCTACGAGCAGTACTTC.

The chain joins TRBV9 to TRBJ1-1, with no clear D. Germline-derived CDR1 and CDR2 are SGDLS and YYNGEE. The germline V and J ends were trimmed by 5 bases and 4 bases, with 12 bases remaining between them. This CDR3 is 13 amino acids long. The CDR3 sequence is CASRSGWGTEAFF. The CDR3 coding sequence is TGTGCCAGCAGATCTGGTTGGGGCACTGAAGCTTTCTTT.

The chain employs TRBV6-8 and TRBJ2-1; tentatively, D is TRBD2 (5 bases). The germline V gene encodes CDR1 MNHGY and CDR2 SAAAGT. The length of the CDR3 is 13 residues. The V gene lost 7 bases and the J gene lost 5 bases, with 12 bases spanning the gap. CDR3 in DNA: TGTGCCAGCACAGAGCGGAAGAACAATGAGCAGTTCTTC. This gives the protein CASTERKNNEQFF.

The rearrangement links TRBV19 to TRBJ2-2; no reliable D call. From germline, CDR1 is LNHDA and CDR2 SQIVND (reference sequence). The CDR3 extends over 14 amino acids. Trimming shortened V by 1 base and J by 3 bases, and 6 bases separated the two germline ends. The CDR3 loop is CASSIGAYTGELFF. CDR3 bases: TGTGCCAGTAGTATAGGGGCTTACACCGGGGAGCTGTTTTTT.

The CDR3 region has the DNA TGTGCCAGCAGTTTGGGACCCGGGGCGCAGTATTTT. This gives the protein CASSLGPGAQYF. The J gene is TRBJ2-3, the V gene TRBV9; either TRBD1 or TRBD2 may fit D (5 bases each). The CDR3 runs 12 residues. V dropped 5 bases and J dropped 10 bases, with 14 bases sitting between them. Germline V lookup: CDR1 SGDLS, CDR2 YYNGEE.

This clone was seen a handful of times. The gene calls are TRBV4-1 and TRBJ2-5; perhaps TRBD1 as D (5 bases). Germline-derived CDR1 and CDR2 are MGHRA and YSYEKL. The length of the CDR3 is 15 residues. Trimming took off 1 base at V and 5 bases at J, with 14 bases between the two ends. The CDR3 is CASSQGWSRAETQYF. CDR3 nucleotide sequence: TGCGCCAGCAGCCAAGGATGGTCCAGGGCCGAGACCCAGTACTTC.

This clone was seen more than once but under ten times. The genes are TRBV19 and TRBJ2-7, with 11 bases identical to TRBD2. Germline V gene sequence: CDR1 LNHDA, CDR2 SQIVND (reference sequence). The V gene end was trimmed by 3 bases and the J gene end by 4 bases; junction bases not matched to a gene: 5. This CDR3 spans 15 amino acids. CDR3 DNA: TGTGCCAGTAGTATGGCACTAGCGGGAGTTTACGAGCAGTACTTC. Encoded protein: CASSMALAGVYEQYF.

This clone is classed as medium-sized. V usage is TRBV6-8 and J usage is TRBJ2-7, with 7 bases that match TRBD1. This CDR3 comprises 16 residues. J gave up 3 bases and V 5 bases, and 13 bases lay outside the gene matches. The V gene's germline CDR1 is MNHGY and CDR2 SAAAGT. CDR3 nucleotide sequence: TGTGCCAGCAGTCGCTACCGACAGGGTAGGAACTACGAGCAGTACTTC. It codes for CASSRYRQGRNYEQYF.

This clone was detected only once. This chain joins TRBV30 and TRBJ2-1, with 8 bases that match TRBD1. Trimming at V came to 2 bases and at J to 9 bases, leaving 6 bases not matched to a gene. This CDR3 spans 13 amino acids. Germline CDR1 and CDR2: GTSNPN and SVGIG (reference sequence). The CDR3 coding sequence is TGTGCCTGGAGTATGACGGACAGGGTTGAGCAGTTCTTC. Amino acids: CAWSMTDRVEQFF.

The chain uses TRBV14 and TRBJ2-3; D possibly corresponds to TRBD2 (7 bases). CDR1 SGHDN and CDR2 FVKESK come from the germline V gene. CDR3 length: 16 residues. Deletions cut 0 bases from V and 1 base from J, with 11 bases between. CDR3 sequence: CASSQDGGRGTDTQYF. In DNA form, the CDR3 reads TGTGCCAGCAGCCAAGACGGGGGGCGTGGCACAGATACGCAGTATTTT.

The chain combines TRBV29-1 with TRBJ1-3, with 7 bases that match TRBD1. CDR1 and CDR2 (germline): SQVTM, ANQGSEA. The CDR3 runs to 15 residues. After removal of 1 base from V and 0 bases from J, the junction contained 3 bases not matched to a gene. In DNA, the CDR3 is TGCAGCGTTGAAGGGCAGGGGGGCTCTGGAAACACCATATATTTT. It is translated as CSVEGQGGSGNTIYF.